The T cell receptor (beta chain) under discussion was sequenced for a study of T cells in Graves' hyperthyroidism and ophthalmopathy. Study-wide results and limits: Model output signaled ophthalmopathy a median roughly 6.1 months ahead of onset. Blood held most thyroid clonotypes expanded above 0.001 frequency.

There were TCR beta CDR3 regions amplified from RNA transcripts. The HTBI primer set served for first-round RT-PCR of the TCR CDR3. TCRdb re-called the multiplex PCR reads through MiXCR, storing one row per CDR3 protein. Seen here are over 350,000 distinct CDR3 sequences, under 15% observed once, and the top ten hold about 13%. Uncontrolled infection, other autoimmune disease, pregnancy or lactation led to exclusion. Germline CDR1 and CDR2: MGHRA and YSYEKL. There are 16 residues in the CDR3. This clonotype was seen only a few times. No antigen is known for it. One junction end disagrees with the germline gene, perhaps due to a read error.

The rearrangement uses TRBV4-1 and TRBJ2-6; TRBD1 or TRBD2 may be the D gene (6 bases each). The TCR sequence derives from a man aged 18 to 35 with Graves' ophthalmopathy. The sample was blood. The CDR3 DNA is TGCGCCAGCAGACAAGATGGGGGGACAGGGGCCAACGTCCTGACTTTC. Its protein is CASRQDGGTGANVLTF.